The entry below describes one T cell receptor (beta chain). The sample comes from a study of CD8 T cells in Susac syndrome. Sequencing of TCR beta covered CD8+ and CD4+ T cells obtained from blood. Controls were healthy donors chosen to match patients in age and sex. The CDR3 totals 16 residues. After removal of 0 bases from V and 5 bases from J, the junction contained 9 bases not matched to a gene. Germline-derived CDR1 and CDR2 are GTSNPN and SVGIG (reference sequence). It was with random hexamers that about 0.45 to 1 ug RNA was reverse transcribed. The immunoSEQ assay covered 54 Vbeta and 13 Jbeta segments for CDR3. TCRdb re-called the immunoSEQ multiplex PCR reads with MiXCR, one entry per CDR3 protein. The data hold 150,000 to 200,000 distinct CDR3 sequences, with just under 95% observed a single time.

The chain uses TRBV30 and TRBJ1-5, with 8 bases aligning to TRBD1. The sample taken for sequencing was CD4+ T cells from PBMCs. The sequence was collected from a human donor in good health. The CDR3 region is CAWSVQPGGWYQPQHF. DNA for the CDR3: TGTGCCTGGAGTGTACAGCCAGGGGGCTGGTATCAGCCCCAGCATTTT.